A selection of T cell receptor beta chains follows, all from one sample in a study of T cell responses to AZD1222 COVID-19 vaccine. Profiling relied on immunoSEQ multiplex PCR, and the TCRdb table lists in-frame clones only, not all of them. Found here are 110,000 to 150,000 clones, around 92% of them singletons; the top ten hold around 1.9%. This specimen consisted of peripheral blood, obtained on day 0 of AZD1222 vaccination. The receptors originated from an adult in good health. Both conserved end residues are part of each CDR3. The D gene is left open where the match is weak. Only part of the rows carry a size: once, few, many, or a class if the clone is expanded.

TRBD2	few	TRBV20-1	TRBJ2-3	CSASKGLAGPTDTQYF	TGCAGTGCTAGTAAGGGACTAGCGGGGCCCACAGATACGCAGTATTTT
TRBD2	-	TRBV10-3	TRBJ2-1	CAISGASGGANEQFF	TGTGCCATCAGTGGGGCTAGCGGGGGGGCCAATGAGCAGTTCTTC
-	-	TRBV5-5	TRBJ1-5	CASSFNRDQPQHF	TGTGCCAGCAGCTTCAACAGGGATCAGCCCCAGCATTTT
TRBD1	-	TRBV7-2	TRBJ1-6	CASSAGTASPLHF	TGTGCCAGCAGCGCGGGGACAGCCTCACCCCTCCACTTT
-	-	TRBV7-2	TRBJ1-4	CASSPMMNEKLFF	TGTGCCAGCAGCCCGATGATGAATGAAAAACTGTTTTTT
-	-	TRBV11-2	TRBJ1-4	CASSSRGDPNEKLFF	TGTGCCAGCAGCTCTCGGGGAGACCCGAATGAAAAACTGTTTTTT
TRBD1	once	TRBV4-1	TRBJ1-6	CASSQAGGNSPLHF	TGCGCCAGCAGCCAGGCAGGGGGGAATTCACCCCTCCACTTT
TRBD2	-	TRBV28	TRBJ2-7	CASSPPRGLAGAPYEQYF	TGTGCCAGCAGTCCCCCCCGTGGACTAGCGGGGGCCCCCTACGAGCAGTACTTC
TRBD2	once	TRBV2	TRBJ2-1	CASSEFLADYNEQFF	TGTGCCAGCAGTGAATTCCTAGCGGACTACAATGAGCAGTTCTTC
-	once	TRBV30	TRBJ2-7	CAWSQLETYEQYF	TGTGCCTGGAGCCAACTAGAGACATACGAGCAGTACTTC
-	-	TRBV6-2/TRBV6-3	TRBJ2-6	CASSLPSGANVLTF	TGTGCCAGCAGTCTCCCCTCTGGGGCCAACGTCCTGACTTTC
TRBD1	-	TRBV7-8	TRBJ2-3	CASSLIGQGASTDTQYF	TGTGCCAGCAGCCTGATTGGACAGGGGGCGAGCACAGATACGCAGTATTTT
TRBD1	-	TRBV5-1	TRBJ2-3	CASSPTGSVADTQYF	TGCGCCAGCAGCCCGACAGGGTCCGTGGCAGATACGCAGTATTTT
-	-	TRBV2	TRBJ2-1	CASRVGHPQFF	TGTGCCAGCAGGGTCGGGCATCCGCAGTTCTTC
-	-	TRBV7-9	TRBJ1-5	CASSLEDLQPQHF	TGTGCCAGCAGCTTAGAGGACCTACAGCCCCAGCATTTT
-	-	TRBV3-1/TRBV3-2	TRBJ1-6	CASSPAAYGSPLHF	TGTGCCAGCAGCCCGGCGGCCTATGGTTCACCCCTCCACTTT
-	-	TRBV6-2/TRBV6-3	TRBJ1-2	CASSQDRDLYGYTF	TGTGCCAGCAGCCAGGACCGGGATCTCTATGGCTACACCTTC
-	-	TRBV5-6	TRBJ2-5	CASSLRGTQYF	TGTGCCAGCAGCTTAAGGGGGACCCAGTACTTC
-	-	TRBV7-6	TRBJ1-3	CASSLGSPFSGGNTIYF	TGTGCCAGCAGCTTAGGCTCACCCTTTTCGGGGGGAAACACCATATATTTT
TRBD2	-	TRBV30	TRBJ2-1	CAWSVPSGGNNEQFF	TGTGCCTGGAGTGTACCCAGCGGGGGAAACAATGAGCAGTTCTTC
-	-	TRBV4-2	TRBJ2-4	CASSRGDRAALYNIQYF	TGTGCCAGCAGCCGGGGGGATCGGGCAGCCCTTTATAACATTCAGTACTTC
TRBD1	-	TRBV19	TRBJ1-4	CASKSGQGYEKLFF	TGTGCCAGTAAGTCGGGACAGGGTTATGAAAAACTGTTTTTT
TRBD1	-	TRBV7-6	TRBJ1-6	CASSLGQQGNSPLHF	TGTGCCAGCAGCTTAGGACAACAGGGGAATTCACCCCTCCACTTT
-	-	TRBV5-4	TRBJ1-3	CASSPGGASGNTIYF	TGTGCCAGCAGCCCGGGCGGGGCTTCTGGAAACACCATATATTTT
-	-	TRBV6-5	TRBJ2-7	CASSRAGTRAYEQYF	TGTGCCAGCAGCCGAGCAGGAACTAGGGCCTACGAGCAGTACTTC
-	-	TRBV5-1	TRBJ1-2	CASRAPGANYGYTF	TGCGCCAGCAGGGCCCCGGGGGCTAACTATGGCTACACCTTC
-	-	TRBV24-1	TRBJ2-2	CATSDLHGRGAGELFF	TGTGCCACCAGTGATTTGCATGGCAGGGGTGCCGGGGAGCTGTTTTTT
-	-	TRBV3-1/TRBV3-2	TRBJ2-7	CASSPGGGQSYEQYF	TGTGCCAGCAGCCCCGGCGGAGGACAGTCCTACGAGCAGTACTTC
TRBD1	-	TRBV10-3	TRBJ2-7	CAISLTGESYEQYF	TGTGCCATCAGTCTCACAGGGGAATCCTACGAGCAGTACTTC